This TCR beta chain originates from a study of CD8 T cells in ankylosing spondylitis. In the case of this clonotype: The target antigen is unknown.

Trimming pared 2 bases from V and 5 bases from J, leaving 4 bases between. The CDR3 runs to 11 residues. Study-level findings and limits: Disease-linked clones displayed a CD8+ phenotype and appeared relatively rarely in peripheral blood.

Quantitative barcoded 5'-RACE was used to prepare TCR beta libraries. TCRdb used MiXCR to reprocess the 5' RACE reads, holding one entry per CDR3 protein. The sample lists about 150,000 distinct CDR3 sequences, under 55% occurring once. The chain has TRBV12-3 or TRBV12-4 and TRBJ2-7; D is unclear. The sequence was collected from a male donor with ankylosing spondylitis. Specimen: synovial fluid, either unsorted or a sorted T cell fraction (not recorded which). The CDR3 nucleotides read TGTGCCAGCAGTTTACAACACGAGCAGTACTTC. Protein sequence: CASSLQHEQYF.